A selection of T cell receptor beta chains follows, all from one sample in a study of blood T cell repertoires in COVID-19. Measured with immunoSEQ multiplex PCR; TCRdb has only the in-frame clones, and not every one. This sample has approximately 470,000 clones; 80% to 90% occur once, and the top ten carry 3.2%. The sequencing sample was made of peripheral blood. These receptors all stem from a human donor in a cohort sampled during active COVID-19. Each CDR3 is given with its conserved first and last residue. A D gene is named only where the DNA matches it firmly. Expanded clones are given a class, and other clones once, few, many or no size at all.

CDR3	DNA	D	size	V	J
CASSSSSTGGVYGYTF	TGTGCCAGCAGTTCATCGTCGACAGGGGGCGTATATGGCTACACCTTC	TRBD1	few	TRBV27	TRBJ1-2
CASTRGLAAYNEQFF	TGTGCCAGTACGAGGGGACTAGCGGCGTACAATGAGCAGTTCTTC	TRBD2	-	TRBV19	TRBJ2-1
CASSPERTTGLVNEQYF	TGTGCCAGCAGCCCCGAACGAACGACAGGGCTGGTCAACGAGCAGTACTTC	TRBD1	many	TRBV5-8	TRBJ2-7
CASIQGITEAFF	TGTGCCAGCATCCAGGGAATCACTGAAGCTTTCTTT	-	-	TRBV6-5	TRBJ1-1
CASSPVYATGGSNQPQHF	TGTGCCAGCAGCCCCGTATACGCAACAGGGGGTAGCAATCAGCCCCAGCATTTT	TRBD1	few	TRBV5-8	TRBJ1-5
CASSSTGLAGAYEQYF	TGTGCCAGCAGCTCAACAGGACTAGCGGGAGCCTACGAGCAGTACTTC	TRBD2	few	TRBV9	TRBJ2-7
CASRGLFWAEDNTGELFF	TGTGCCAGCAGAGGACTTTTTTGGGCGGAAGATAACACCGGGGAGCTGTTTTTT	-	-	TRBV28	TRBJ2-2
CATSDFGSGNEQFF	TGTGCCACCAGTGATTTCGGTAGCGGTAATGAGCAGTTCTTC	-	-	TRBV24-1	TRBJ2-1
CASTHSLTGELFF	TGTGCCAGCACTCACAGCCTAACCGGGGAGCTGTTTTTT	-	-	TRBV25-1	TRBJ2-2
CASSLISGVYNEQFF	TGTGCCAGCAGCTTAATTAGCGGGGTTTACAATGAGCAGTTCTTC	TRBD2	-	TRBV7-3	TRBJ2-1
CASSRTSGSYNEQFF	TGTGCCAGCAGCCGTACTAGCGGGAGTTACAATGAGCAGTTCTTC	TRBD2	-	TRBV5-6	TRBJ2-1
CASSPNRGGEQFF	TGTGCCAGCAGCCCTAACAGGGGTGGCGAGCAGTTCTTC	TRBD1	-	TRBV11-2	TRBJ2-1
CASRPPAGGPYEQYF	TGTGCCAGCAGACCCCCAGCGGGAGGCCCCTACGAGCAGTACTTC	TRBD2	-	TRBV28	TRBJ2-7
CASSMTSGGQETQYF	TGCGCCAGCAGCATGACTAGCGGGGGACAAGAGACCCAGTACTTC	TRBD2	many	TRBV5-1	TRBJ2-5
CASSSSGDSEAFF	TGTGCCAGCAGTTCATCCGGCGACAGCGAAGCTTTCTTT	-	-	TRBV28	TRBJ1-1
CASSQDYGIGNTIYF	TGTGCCAGCAGCCAAGATTACGGGATCGGAAACACCATATATTTT	-	-	TRBV3-1/TRBV3-2	TRBJ1-3
CATSRVPDRLRVSGSNQPQHF	TGTGCCACCAGCAGAGTCCCTGACAGGCTAAGGGTTTCGGGTAGCAATCAGCCCCAGCATTTT	-	once	TRBV15	TRBJ1-5
CASSPLSVGETQYF	TGTGCCAGCTCACCCCTTAGTGTTGGAGAGACCCAGTACTTC	-	-	TRBV18	TRBJ2-5
CAWSPGTGPEQYF	TGTGCCTGGAGTCCCGGGACAGGCCCCGAGCAGTACTTC	TRBD1	-	TRBV30	TRBJ2-7
CASSETVLAGDTDTQYF	TGTGCCAGCAGTGAGACCGTACTAGCGGGAGACACAGATACGCAGTATTTT	TRBD2	-	TRBV6-1	TRBJ2-3
CASSYARGNEKLFF	TGTGCCAGCAGTTACGCCAGGGGGAATGAAAAACTGTTTTTT	TRBD1	-	TRBV6-5	TRBJ1-4
CASTNGLAGQETQYF	TGTGCCAGCACTAACGGACTAGCGGGACAAGAGACCCAGTACTTC	TRBD2	-	TRBV7-2	TRBJ2-5
CASSSGGRQNTEAFF	TGTGCCAGTAGTTCCGGAGGACGGCAAAACACTGAAGCTTTCTTT	-	-	TRBV19	TRBJ1-1
CASSVAGGPSIQYF	TGTGCCAGCAGTGTAGCGGGAGGGCCCAGCATTCAGTACTTC	TRBD2	once	TRBV2	TRBJ2-4
CAWSVMGLQTGHHAEAFF	TGTGCCTGGAGTGTCATGGGGCTTCAGACAGGGCATCACGCTGAAGCTTTCTTT	TRBD1	few	TRBV30	TRBJ1-1
CASSLGTGTGVSGANVLTF	TGTGCCAGCAGCTTAGGAACCGGGACAGGGGTCTCTGGGGCCAACGTCCTGACTTTC	TRBD1	-	TRBV7-8	TRBJ2-6
CSASPRNEQFF	TGCAGTGCTAGCCCTCGCAATGAGCAGTTCTTC	-	-	TRBV20-1	TRBJ2-1
CASSHQPREGGYTF	TGTGCCAGCAGCCACCAGCCTCGGGAAGGGGGCTACACCTTC	-	-	TRBV3-1/TRBV3-2	TRBJ1-2